The rows below give T cell receptor beta chains drawn from one sample of a study of cytomegalovirus exposure and HLA in healthy donors. Only in-frame clones appear in the TCRdb table, and some are missing; sequencing was by immunoSEQ multiplex PCR. The table lists over 25,000 clones, 50% to 75% of them singletons, with approximately 42% in the top ten. Sequenced material: PBMCs. The receptor set was obtained from a male donor in good health and CMV-seropositive. Each CDR3 is given without its conserved first and last residue.

J	V	CDR3
TRBJ2-1	TRBV5-4	ASSALLSSYNEQF
TRBJ2-2	TRBV29-1	SVDGANTGELF
TRBJ2-3	TRBV29-1	SVSAGGPDTQY
TRBJ2-1	TRBV5-1	ASSLGTSGSSYNEQF
TRBJ1-1	TRBV7-9	ASSLVSRQPGDTF
TRBJ1-6	TRBV5-5	ASSFRTGGQAPLH
TRBJ1-2	TRBV6-5	ASSSGGSASLGGYT
TRBJ2-5	TRBV5-1	ASSLEETQY
TRBJ1-2	TRBV19	ASSIRDFPVT
TRBJ1-2	TRBV6-1	ASSEIGGSGYT
TRBJ1-1	TRBV19	ASSIAGMNTEAF
TRBJ2-3	TRBV29-1	SCGVEGDTQY
TRBJ1-1	TRBV7-7	ARRFTVNTEAF
TRBJ2-4	TRBV6-1	ASSLAGAKNIQY
TRBJ2-7	TRBV5-5	ASSLRTEIYEQY
TRBJ1-1	TRBV5-4	ASSTGQLNTEAF
TRBJ2-2	TRBV29-1	SASAGVNTGELF
TRBJ1-3	TRBV5-1	ASSPGTAGNTIY
TRBJ2-7	TRBV5-5	ASSGGLTTYEQY
TRBJ1-2	TRBV7-8	ASSDSNYGYT
TRBJ1-4	TRBV27	ASSWRLNEKLF
TRBJ1-6	TRBV6-1	ASSDPTRGNHSPLH
TRBJ2-7	TRBV5-1	ASSLGLADPYEQY
TRBJ1-1	TRBV6-5	ASSYHNTEAF
TRBJ1-3	TRBV7-2	ASSLVGGGNTIY
TRBJ1-4	TRBV19	ASRPPGESEKLF
TRBJ1-2	TRBV2	ASSKDRLTNYGYT
TRBJ2-1	TRBV13	ASSLEGGVGSGNEQF
TRBJ1-3	TRBV5-1	ASSLDSFSGNTIY
TRBJ2-7	TRBV6-5	ASSYFAGGDYEQY
TRBJ2-7	TRBV28	ASSFGEYEQY
TRBJ1-1	TRBV20-1	SAFRDPGAF
TRBJ2-7	TRBV15	ATSSGREQGTDEQY
TRBJ1-2	TRBV6-1	ASSAGQTGGYT
TRBJ1-1	TRBV6-5	ASSYSTPPGDTEAF
TRBJ2-7	TRBV13	ASRKQGSTYEQY
TRBJ1-2	TRBV9	ASSVDRGWYGYT
TRBJ2-1	TRBV4-1	ASSQDTRAWWNEQF
TRBJ2-7	TRBV19	ASSGGHEQY
TRBJ2-5	TRBV19	ASSIYETGGWKTQY
TRBJ1-4	TRBV5-6	ASSFGLNEKLF
TRBJ2-1	TRBV28	ASSFHGRLRDEQF